What follows is one T cell receptor (beta chain) and its context. The table came from immunoSEQ multiplex PCR; TCRdb's copy has only in-frame clones and leaves some out. The sample lists 30,000 or so clones, over 75% occurring once. This record comes from a study of T cell changes during pregnancy in multiple sclerosis. The CDR3 runs to 16 residues. V lost 3 bases and J lost 3, with 17 bases in between. In germline, CDR1 is MNHNS, CDR2 SASEGT. Sequencing was performed on CD8+ T cells from peripheral blood mononuclear cells, taken after pregnancy. The source is a female donor with multiple sclerosis, enrolled in a pregnancy study. The rearrangement joins TRBV6-1 to TRBJ1-2; D unresolved. The CDR3 protein is CASSDLGSYEHYGYTF. Written as DNA, the CDR3 is TGTGCCAGCAGTGACTTGGGCAGCTACGAACACTATGGCTACACCTTC.